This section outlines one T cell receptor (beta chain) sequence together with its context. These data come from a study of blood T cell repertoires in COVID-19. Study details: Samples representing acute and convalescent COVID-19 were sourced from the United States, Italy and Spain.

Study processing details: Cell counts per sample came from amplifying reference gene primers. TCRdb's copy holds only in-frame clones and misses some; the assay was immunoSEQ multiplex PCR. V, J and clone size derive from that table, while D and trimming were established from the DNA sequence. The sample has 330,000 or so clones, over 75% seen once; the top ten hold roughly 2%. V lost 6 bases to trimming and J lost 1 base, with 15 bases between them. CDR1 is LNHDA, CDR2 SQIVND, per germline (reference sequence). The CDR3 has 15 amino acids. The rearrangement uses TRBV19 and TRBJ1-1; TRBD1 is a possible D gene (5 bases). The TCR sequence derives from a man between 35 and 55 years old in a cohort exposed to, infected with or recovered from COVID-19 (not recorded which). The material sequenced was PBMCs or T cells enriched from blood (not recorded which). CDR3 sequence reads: CASRDLGEGNTEAFF. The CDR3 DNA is TGTGCCAGTAGAGACCTGGGGGAGGGGAACACTGAAGCTTTCTTT.